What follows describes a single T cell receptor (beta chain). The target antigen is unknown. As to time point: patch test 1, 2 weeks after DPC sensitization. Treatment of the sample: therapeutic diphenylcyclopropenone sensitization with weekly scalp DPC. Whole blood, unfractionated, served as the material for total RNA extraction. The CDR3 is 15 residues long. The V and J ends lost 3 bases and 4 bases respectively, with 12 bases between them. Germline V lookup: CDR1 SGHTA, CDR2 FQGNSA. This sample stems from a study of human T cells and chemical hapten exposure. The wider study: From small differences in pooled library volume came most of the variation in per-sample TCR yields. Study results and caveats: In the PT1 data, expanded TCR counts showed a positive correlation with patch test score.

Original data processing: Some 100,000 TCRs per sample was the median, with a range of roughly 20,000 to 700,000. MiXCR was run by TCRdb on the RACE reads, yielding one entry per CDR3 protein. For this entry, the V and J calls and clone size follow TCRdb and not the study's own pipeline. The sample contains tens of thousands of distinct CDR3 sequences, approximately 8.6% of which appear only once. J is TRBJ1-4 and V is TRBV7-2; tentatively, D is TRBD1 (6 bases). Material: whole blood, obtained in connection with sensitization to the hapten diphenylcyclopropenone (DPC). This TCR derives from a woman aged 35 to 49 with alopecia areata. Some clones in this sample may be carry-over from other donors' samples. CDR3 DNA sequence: TGTGCCAGCAGCTTCTTTGGACAGAATAATGAAAAACTGTTTTTT. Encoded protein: CASSFFGQNNEKLFF. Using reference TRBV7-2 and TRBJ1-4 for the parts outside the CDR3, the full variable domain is GAGVSQSPSNKVTEKGKDVELRCDPISGHTALYWYRQSLGQGLEFLIYFQGNSAPDKSGLPSDRFSAERTGGSVSTLTIQRTQQEDSAVYLCASSFFGQNNEKLFFGSGTQLSVL.